This T cell receptor (beta chain) was recorded in a study of T cells in Graves' hyperthyroidism and ophthalmopathy. General study findings and limits: Ophthalmopathy, which appeared later, was predicted by the model a median roughly 6.6 months before onset.

This clonotype was seen a handful of times. The antigen remains unidentified. CDR1 and CDR2 from the germline V gene are DFQATT and SNEGSKA (reference sequence). The V end was cut by 6 bases, the J end by 2 bases, with 11 bases between. This CDR3 is built from 12 residues. No progression to ophthalmopathy during 18 months of follow-up defined stable disease. TCR beta CDR3 region amplification was performed from RNA transcripts. HTBI primers were employed in a first-round RT-PCR of the TCR CDR3. TCRdb analysed the multiplex PCR reads with MiXCR anew, one entry per CDR3 protein. The repertoire consists of about 840,000 distinct CDR3 sequences, with more than 30% occurring once and the leading ten covering about 8.9%.

The sequenced sample consisted of blood. The V gene is TRBV20-1, the J gene TRBJ2-7; D ambiguous. The receptor was derived from a man in his late teens or twenties with Graves' hyperthyroidism. The CDR3: CSAPGNTYEQYF. The CDR3 coding sequence is TGCAGTGCCCCAGGAAACACCTACGAGCAGTACTTC.